Below are 6 T cell receptor beta chains sequenced from a single sample in a study of blood T cell repertoires in COVID-19. Profiling relied on immunoSEQ multiplex PCR, and the TCRdb table lists in-frame clones only, not all of them. The data show 94,000 or so clones, around 88% seen once. The sequencing input was peripheral blood. The receptors come from a woman aged 70-85 years with acute or convalescent COVID-19.

This chain links TRBV5-1 with TRBJ2-2; D is perhaps TRBD2 (5 bases). CDR3 length: 15 residues. Deletions cut 0 bases from V and 3 bases from J, with 9 bases between. Germline CDR1 and CDR2: SGHRS and YFSETQ. The CDR3 bases are TGCGCCAGCAGCTTGGCGCCCGGGGACACCGGGGAGCTGTTTTTT. Translation gives CASSLAPGDTGELFF. The full variable domain, with the rest looked up from reference TRBV5-1 and TRBJ2-2, is KAGVTQTPRYLIKTRGQQVTLSCSPISGHRSVSWYQQTPGQGLQFLFEYFSETQRNKGNFPGRFSGRQFSNSRSEMNVSTLELGDSALYLCASSLAPGDTGELFFGEGSRLTVL.

The chain is built from TRBV28 and TRBJ2-7, with TRBD2 as a possible D gene (5 bases). Per the germline V gene, CDR1 is MDHEN and CDR2 is SYDVKM. CDR3 length equals 15 residues. The V end was cut by 5 bases, the J end by 7 bases, with 21 bases between. The CDR3 DNA reads as TGTGCCAGCAGTGTCACTAGTGGTGCTACGTCGGAGCAGTACTTC. This gives the protein CASSVTSGATSEQYF. The entire variable domain, with the rest obtained from reference TRBV28 and TRBJ2-7, is as follows: DVKVTQSSRYLVKRTGEKVFLECVQDMDHENMFWYRQDPGLGLRLIYFSYDVKMKEKGDIPEGYSVSREKKERFSLILESASTNQTSMYLCASSVTSGATSEQYFGPGTRLTVT.

This chain joins TRBV5-1 and TRBJ1-4, with D uncertain. The V and J ends lost 4 bases and 8 bases respectively, with 18 bases between them. The CDR3 extends over 15 amino acids. Germline V gene sequence: CDR1 SGHRS, CDR2 YFSETQ. CDR3 region: CASSGGRVREEKLFF. The CDR3 DNA follows: TGCGCCAGCAGCGGAGGTAGGGTTCGAGAAGAAAAACTGTTTTTT. Complete variable domain (other parts from reference TRBV5-1 and TRBJ1-4): KAGVTQTPRYLIKTRGQQVTLSCSPISGHRSVSWYQQTPGQGLQFLFEYFSETQRNKGNFPGRFSGRQFSNSRSEMNVSTLELGDSALYLCASSGGRVREEKLFFGSGTQLSVL.

This clone was seen only once. CDR3 bases: TGTGCCAGCAGCCCTCGGGACAGGCCGACCTACGAGCAGTACTTC. Encoded protein: CASSPRDRPTYEQYF. This chain connects TRBV27 to TRBJ2-7; 8 positions agree with TRBD1. The V gene's germline CDR1 is MNHEY and CDR2 SMNVEV (reference sequence). Trimming cost V 6 bases and J 2 bases; bases outside gene matches: 9. The CDR3 has 15 amino acids.

This clone was picked up one time. The genes are TRBV7-3 and TRBJ1-1; the match to TRBD1 covers 8 bases. After removal of 2 bases from V and 4 bases from J, the junction contained 3 bases not matched to a gene. CDR3 length equals 14 residues. CDR1 SGHTA and CDR2 FQGTGA come from the germline V gene. The CDR3 region is CASSLSGGVTEAFF. CDR3 sequence (DNA): TGTGCCAGCAGCTTATCAGGGGGCGTCACTGAAGCTTTCTTT.

The chain is built from TRBV12-3 or TRBV12-4 and TRBJ2-2; TRBD2 matches at 7 bases. V gave up 6 bases and J gave up 7 bases; unmatched junction bases: 2. The CDR3 has 12 amino acids. DNA of the CDR3: TGTGCCAGCAGGTCGGGGGGCGGGGAGCTGTTTTTT. Protein product: CASRSGGGELFF.